The 22 T cell receptor beta chains in this list originate from one sample, sequenced in a study of T cells after yellow fever vaccination. MiXCR, applied by TCRdb to the 5' RACE reads, yields one record per CDR3 protein. Among about 300,000 distinct CDR3 sequences listed, roughly 4% were seen once. The specimen comprised PBMCs, sampled 5 days after the yellow fever booster vaccination. These receptors all stem from a man between 18 and 35 years old who received the YFV17D yellow fever vaccine.

This clonotype appeared a few times. The chain recombines TRBV6-2 or TRBV6-3 with TRBJ2-2; 8 bases are a match to TRBD1. Germline CDR1 is MNHEY and CDR2 is SVGEGT. This CDR3 has 16 residues. Trimming cost V 6 bases and J 1 base; bases outside gene matches: 7. The CDR3 loop reads CASSLQGAKNTGELFF. Here the CDR3 DNA reads TGTGCCAGCAGCCTCCAGGGGGCGAAGAACACCGGGGAGCTGTTTTTT.

This clonotype has more than one count but fewer than ten. The gene calls are TRBV20-1 and TRBJ2-5; the match to TRBD2 covers 10 bases. There are 16 residues in the CDR3. Germline trimming cut 1 base from V and 4 bases from J; bases unmatched to any gene: 9. The germline V gene encodes CDR1 DFQATT and CDR2 SNEGSKA (reference sequence). CDR3 coding DNA: TGCAGTGCTAGAGCGATCGGAGCGGGGGGGCGAGAGACCCAGTACTTC. Translation: CSARAIGAGGRETQYF.

A word on this clonotype: This could be a read error, since a much larger clone is one nucleotide away. The J gene is TRBJ2-3, the V gene TRBV20-1; perhaps TRBD1 as D (7 bases). There are 14 residues in the CDR3. Trimming removed 8 bases from V and 2 bases from J, with 17 bases in between. Germline lookup yields CDR1 DFQATT and CDR2 SNEGSKA (reference sequence). The CDR3 loop reads CSTNRGGDTDTQYF. CDR3 in DNA: TGCAGTACGAACAGGGGCGGGGACACAGATACGCAGTATTTT.

The chain is built from TRBV27 and TRBJ1-2; TRBD1 might be the D (5 bases). The V and J ends lost 5 bases and 1 base respectively, with 17 bases between them. Germline values: CDR1 MNHEY, CDR2 SMNVEV (reference sequence). The CDR3 runs to 16 residues. CDR3 coding DNA: TGTGCCAGCAGTCGGTACGGGACTTGGGGTAACTATGGCTACACCTTC. Translation: CASSRYGTWGNYGYTF.

This clonotype has just a few counts. The chain joins TRBV18 to TRBJ1-2; D not certain. Germline V gene data show CDR1 as KGHSH and CDR2 as LQKENI. CDR3 size: 13 residues. V was trimmed by 3 bases and J by 8 bases, leaving 13 bases between them. Written as DNA, the CDR3 is TGTGCCAGCTCACCGCTGGAAGCTGAGGGCTACACCTTC. Amino acids: CASSPLEAEGYTF.

J is TRBJ2-1 and V is TRBV15; D tentatively reads TRBD1 or TRBD2 (6 bases each). Trimming took 3 bases from V and 7 from J, leaving 16 bases between them. Germline V gene sequence: CDR1 LNHNV, CDR2 YYDKDF (reference sequence). The CDR3 is 15 residues long. CDR3 sequence: CATSRPLGGLNEQFF. The CDR3 nucleotides are TGTGCCACCAGCAGGCCCCTAGGGGGGTTGAATGAGCAGTTCTTC.

This clonotype has only a few counts. The chain is built from TRBV6-2 or TRBV6-3 and TRBJ2-6; a weak D match, TRBD1 (6 bases). The V and J ends lost 6 bases and 0 bases respectively, with 18 bases between them. Looked up from germline, CDR1 is MNHEY and CDR2 is SVGEGT. The CDR3 extends over 18 amino acids. CDR3 coding DNA: TGTGCCAGCAGCGCTAAACGACAGGACGACTCTGGGGCCAACGTCCTGACTTTC. Its protein is CASSAKRQDDSGANVLTF.

This clonotype was observed a handful of times. The chain joins TRBV12-3 or TRBV12-4 to TRBJ2-2; 8 nucleotides match TRBD1. The CDR3 runs to 14 residues. V lost 5 bases, J lost 7 bases, and 6 bases stayed unmatched. The DNA of the CDR3 is TGTGCCAGCAGTCTCAGGGGGCAGGGCGGGGAGCTGTTTTTT. Encoded protein: CASSLRGQGGELFF.

This chain connects TRBV7-6 to TRBJ1-1, with D possibly matching TRBD1 (5 bases). This CDR3 comprises 16 residues. Germline loops: CDR1 SGHVS, CDR2 FNYEAQ. V was pared by 6 bases and J by 1 base, with 18 bases between. The CDR3 nucleotides are TGTGCCAGCAGTTATATAAGGGCGGGGGGGAACACTGAAGCTTTCTTT. It yields the protein CASSYIRAGGNTEAFF.

In this sample, this clonotype turned up many times. The rearrangement uses TRBV19 and TRBJ2-2; the D is unclear. Germline CDR1 is LNHDA and CDR2 is SQIVND (reference sequence). V was pared by 2 bases and J by 0 bases, with 10 bases between. CDR3 length: 16 amino acids. For the CDR3, the DNA is TGTGCCAGTAGTATACGCGAAGTCCCGAACACCGGGGAGCTGTTTTTT. Translating gives CASSIREVPNTGELFF.

The V and J genes are TRBV15 and TRBJ1-1; D not resolved. Germline V gene sequence: CDR1 LNHNV, CDR2 YYDKDF (reference sequence). Trimming pared 3 bases from V and 3 bases from J, leaving 8 bases between. This CDR3 contains 13 residues. CDR3 residues: CATSSPPDTEAFF. The CDR3 nucleotides are TGTGCCACCAGCAGCCCGCCGGACACTGAAGCTTTCTTT. The full variable domain, its missing parts supplied by reference TRBV15 and TRBJ1-1, is DAMVIQNPRYQVTQFGKPVTLSCSQTLNHNVMYWYQQKSSQAPKLLFHYYDKDFNNEADTPDNFQSRRPNTSFCFLDIRSPGLGDTAMYLCATSSPPDTEAFFGQGTRLTVV.

The V gene is TRBV12-3 or TRBV12-4, the J gene TRBJ2-3; 7 bases map to TRBD2. The J segment lost 4 bases and the V segment lost 7 bases, leaving 8 bases of the junction unmatched. The CDR3 consists of 14 residues. The CDR3 DNA sequence: TGTGCCAGCACCCCTTACGGGGGGTCAGATACGCAGTATTTT. It yields the protein CASTPYGGSDTQYF.

A few counts support this clonotype. The rearrangement links TRBV6-5 to TRBJ2-5; D is unclear. This CDR3 contains 15 residues. Trimming took 2 bases from V and 1 from J, leaving 11 bases between them. Germline CDR1 reads MNHEY; CDR2 reads SVGAGI. CDR3 residues: CASSYDRFRQETQYF. CDR3 coding DNA: TGTGCCAGCAGTTACGATCGCTTTCGCCAAGAGACCCAGTACTTC.

This chain uses TRBV5-4 with TRBJ1-6; possibly TRBD1 for D (6 bases). Trimming removed 4 bases from V and 10 bases from J, with 15 bases in between. CDR1 and CDR2 from the germline V gene are SGHNT and YYREEE (reference sequence). This CDR3 region has 14 residues. This CDR3 is CASSPRDRPSPLHF. In DNA form, the CDR3 reads TGTGCCAGCAGCCCTCGAGACAGGCCCTCACCCCTCCACTTT.

The chain combines TRBV12-3 or TRBV12-4 with TRBJ2-1; 7 bases are a match to TRBD1. The CDR3 has 16 residues. With V trimmed by 0 bases and J by 3 bases, 5 bases remained unmatched. DNA for the CDR3: TGTGCCAGCAGTTTAGCGGGACAGACCTACTACAATGAGCAGTTCTTC. It yields the protein CASSLAGQTYYNEQFF.

This clonotype was counted ten times or more. V and J are TRBV12-3 or TRBV12-4 and TRBJ1-1; TRBD1 matches at 9 bases. The CDR3 consists of 15 residues. Trimming removed 4 bases from V and 7 bases from J; junction bases left unmatched: 10. Written as DNA, the CDR3 is TGTGCCAGCAGTTCATGGACAGGGGCCTGGGGTGAAGCTTTCTTT. Its protein is CASSSWTGAWGEAFF.

This clonotype has at least ten counts. This chain uses TRBV6-2 or TRBV6-3 with TRBJ1-5, with D unclear. This CDR3 has 18 amino acids. V lost 8 bases, J lost 0 bases, and 23 bases lay in between. Germline CDR1 and CDR2: MNHEY and SVGEGT. In DNA, the CDR3 is TGTGCCAGCCCCAAGATGCCCCTGGACCTTTATAGCAATCAGCCCCAGCATTTT. This codes for CASPKMPLDLYSNQPQHF.

In its sample, this clonotype was seen a few times. V gene TRBV5-1 combines with J gene TRBJ1-1; D remains unclear. The germline V and J ends were trimmed by 4 bases and 0 bases, with 10 bases remaining between them. This CDR3 contains 14 residues. Germline V CDR1 and CDR2: SGHRS, YFSETQ. Here the CDR3 reads CASSTQSLNTEAFF. CDR3 sequence (DNA): TGCGCCAGCAGCACACAGAGTCTGAACACTGAAGCTTTCTTT.

At least ten counts were recorded for this clonotype. The chain carries TRBV20-1 and TRBJ2-1; D is possibly TRBD2 (5 bases). The CDR3 spans 15 residues. The germline V and J ends were trimmed by 3 bases and 9 bases, with 21 bases remaining between them. Germline V gives CDR1 DFQATT, CDR2 SNEGSKA (reference sequence). CDR3 in DNA: TGCAGTGCTAGTGAGCTAGCAGAAAAACGGGGTGAGCAGTTCTTC. This sequence encodes CSASELAEKRGEQFF.

The CDR3: CASSPDGYEQYV. The DNA for the CDR3 is TGTGCCAGCTCGCCGGACGGCTACGAGCAGTACGTC. The chain is built from TRBV6-5 and TRBJ2-7; D remains ambiguous. CDR3 length: 12 amino acids. V lost 8 bases and J 3 bases, leaving 11 bases between the germline ends. Germline V CDR1 and CDR2: MNHEY, SVGAGI.

The chain has TRBV2 and TRBJ1-5; tentative D call: TRBD1 (5 bases). The V gene's germline CDR1 is SNHLY and CDR2 FYNNEI. This CDR3 is built from 14 residues. V was cut by 3 bases and J by 6 bases, with 12 bases left in between. CDR3 nucleotide sequence: TGTGCCAGCAGTGACAGGGAGGGTGGTCAGCCCCAGCATTTT. It encodes CASSDREGGQPQHF.

A few counts support this clonotype. The chain combines TRBV29-1 with TRBJ1-1, with D tentatively TRBD1 (5 bases). Deletions cut 8 bases from V and 7 bases from J, with 17 bases between. CDR1 is SQVTM, CDR2 ANQGSEA, per germline. The CDR3 runs to 12 residues. CDR3 loop: CSLKSSGGEAFF. Here the CDR3 DNA reads TGCAGCTTGAAGAGTTCCGGGGGTGAAGCTTTCTTT.